Listed below are T cell receptor beta chains from one sample, sequenced in a study of shared clonotypes between healthy human individuals. Sequenced by immunoSEQ multiplex PCR; TCRdb stores in-frame clones only, minus some. The table has almost 700,000 clones, about 92% seen once. Sequencing used naive CD8+ T cells sorted from blood. All receptors come from a man aged 30 to 39 in good health. Each CDR3 is given with its conserved first and last residue. A D gene is named only where the DNA matches it firmly. The size of a clone is reported for some rows only, either as once, few or many, or as a class for expanded clones.

D gene: TRBD1; V gene: TRBV4-1; clone size: -; J gene: TRBJ1-5; CDR3 protein: CASSQHGTGDGQPQHF; CDR3 DNA: TGCGCCAGCAGCCAGCACGGGACAGGGGATGGGCAGCCCCAGCATTTT
D gene: -; V gene: TRBV11-2; clone size: -; J gene: TRBJ2-1; CDR3 protein: CASSLAGGTLSSYNEQFF; CDR3 DNA: TGTGCCAGCAGCTTAGCTGGGGGGACTTTAAGCTCCTACAATGAGCAGTTCTTC
D gene: -; V gene: TRBV7-6; clone size: -; J gene: TRBJ2-3; CDR3 protein: CASSPRDLDGISTDTQYF; CDR3 DNA: TGTGCCAGCAGCCCCCGGGACCTTGACGGGATAAGCACAGATACGCAGTATTTT
D gene: TRBD2; V gene: TRBV27; clone size: few; J gene: TRBJ2-7; CDR3 protein: CASSLFSGSTYEQYF; CDR3 DNA: TGTGCCAGCAGTTTATTTAGCGGGAGCACTTACGAGCAGTACTTC
D gene: TRBD2; V gene: TRBV4-1; clone size: -; J gene: TRBJ2-7; CDR3 protein: CASSRSGTSSYEQYF; CDR3 DNA: TGCGCCAGCAGCCGATCCGGGACTAGCAGCTACGAGCAGTACTTC
D gene: TRBD2; V gene: TRBV11-2; clone size: -; J gene: TRBJ2-3; CDR3 protein: CASSSLPLAGEGTDTQYF; CDR3 DNA: TGTGCCAGCAGCTCCCTACCGCTAGCGGGAGAAGGTACAGATACGCAGTATTTT
D gene: TRBD2; V gene: TRBV10-1; clone size: -; J gene: TRBJ2-5; CDR3 protein: CASSDGTSGSVRETQYF; CDR3 DNA: TGCGCCAGCAGTGATGGGACTAGCGGGAGTGTACGGGAGACCCAGTACTTC
D gene: TRBD2; V gene: TRBV9; clone size: -; J gene: TRBJ2-3; CDR3 protein: CASSASGNTDTQYF; CDR3 DNA: TGTGCCAGCAGCGCTAGCGGAAACACAGATACGCAGTATTTT
D gene: -; V gene: TRBV7-9; clone size: once; J gene: TRBJ2-7; CDR3 protein: CASTLEASLYEQYF; CDR3 DNA: TGTGCCAGCACCTTGGAAGCGAGTCTCTACGAGCAGTACTTC
D gene: -; V gene: TRBV6-8; clone size: -; J gene: TRBJ2-6; CDR3 protein: CASSYKNSGANVLTF; CDR3 DNA: TGTGCCAGCAGTTACAAGAACTCTGGGGCCAACGTCCTGACTTTC
D gene: -; V gene: TRBV6-5; clone size: -; J gene: TRBJ2-3; CDR3 protein: CASIWRIAAATQYF; CDR3 DNA: TGTGCCAGCATTTGGAGGATCGCCGCAGCTACGCAGTATTTT
D gene: -; V gene: TRBV4-1; clone size: -; J gene: TRBJ2-7; CDR3 protein: CASSQEVAASSAGEQYF; CDR3 DNA: TGCGCCAGCAGCCAAGAGGTGGCCGCCTCCAGTGCGGGGGAGCAGTACTTC
D gene: -; V gene: TRBV29-1; clone size: -; J gene: TRBJ2-1; CDR3 protein: CSAEGIYNEQFF; CDR3 DNA: TGCAGCGCGGAGGGAATTTACAATGAGCAGTTCTTC
D gene: TRBD1; V gene: TRBV10-2; clone size: -; J gene: TRBJ2-7; CDR3 protein: CASSDPGQVFYEQYF; CDR3 DNA: TGCGCCAGCAGTGACCCGGGACAGGTTTTCTACGAGCAGTACTTC
D gene: -; V gene: TRBV29-1; clone size: -; J gene: TRBJ2-5; CDR3 protein: CSVEWASPVFQETQYF; CDR3 DNA: TGCAGCGTTGAATGGGCGTCCCCAGTGTTTCAAGAGACCCAGTACTTC
D gene: -; V gene: TRBV28; clone size: -; J gene: TRBJ2-7; CDR3 protein: CASAEGRTSTYEQYF; CDR3 DNA: TGTGCCAGTGCAGAAGGCCGGACGAGCACCTACGAGCAGTACTTC
D gene: -; V gene: TRBV27; clone size: -; J gene: TRBJ2-7; CDR3 protein: CASTWDSKGEQYF; CDR3 DNA: TGTGCCAGCACCTGGGACTCCAAGGGCGAGCAGTACTTC
D gene: -; V gene: TRBV12-5; clone size: -; J gene: TRBJ1-2; CDR3 protein: CASGLDSYGYTF; CDR3 DNA: TGTGCTAGTGGTTTGGACAGCTATGGCTACACCTTC